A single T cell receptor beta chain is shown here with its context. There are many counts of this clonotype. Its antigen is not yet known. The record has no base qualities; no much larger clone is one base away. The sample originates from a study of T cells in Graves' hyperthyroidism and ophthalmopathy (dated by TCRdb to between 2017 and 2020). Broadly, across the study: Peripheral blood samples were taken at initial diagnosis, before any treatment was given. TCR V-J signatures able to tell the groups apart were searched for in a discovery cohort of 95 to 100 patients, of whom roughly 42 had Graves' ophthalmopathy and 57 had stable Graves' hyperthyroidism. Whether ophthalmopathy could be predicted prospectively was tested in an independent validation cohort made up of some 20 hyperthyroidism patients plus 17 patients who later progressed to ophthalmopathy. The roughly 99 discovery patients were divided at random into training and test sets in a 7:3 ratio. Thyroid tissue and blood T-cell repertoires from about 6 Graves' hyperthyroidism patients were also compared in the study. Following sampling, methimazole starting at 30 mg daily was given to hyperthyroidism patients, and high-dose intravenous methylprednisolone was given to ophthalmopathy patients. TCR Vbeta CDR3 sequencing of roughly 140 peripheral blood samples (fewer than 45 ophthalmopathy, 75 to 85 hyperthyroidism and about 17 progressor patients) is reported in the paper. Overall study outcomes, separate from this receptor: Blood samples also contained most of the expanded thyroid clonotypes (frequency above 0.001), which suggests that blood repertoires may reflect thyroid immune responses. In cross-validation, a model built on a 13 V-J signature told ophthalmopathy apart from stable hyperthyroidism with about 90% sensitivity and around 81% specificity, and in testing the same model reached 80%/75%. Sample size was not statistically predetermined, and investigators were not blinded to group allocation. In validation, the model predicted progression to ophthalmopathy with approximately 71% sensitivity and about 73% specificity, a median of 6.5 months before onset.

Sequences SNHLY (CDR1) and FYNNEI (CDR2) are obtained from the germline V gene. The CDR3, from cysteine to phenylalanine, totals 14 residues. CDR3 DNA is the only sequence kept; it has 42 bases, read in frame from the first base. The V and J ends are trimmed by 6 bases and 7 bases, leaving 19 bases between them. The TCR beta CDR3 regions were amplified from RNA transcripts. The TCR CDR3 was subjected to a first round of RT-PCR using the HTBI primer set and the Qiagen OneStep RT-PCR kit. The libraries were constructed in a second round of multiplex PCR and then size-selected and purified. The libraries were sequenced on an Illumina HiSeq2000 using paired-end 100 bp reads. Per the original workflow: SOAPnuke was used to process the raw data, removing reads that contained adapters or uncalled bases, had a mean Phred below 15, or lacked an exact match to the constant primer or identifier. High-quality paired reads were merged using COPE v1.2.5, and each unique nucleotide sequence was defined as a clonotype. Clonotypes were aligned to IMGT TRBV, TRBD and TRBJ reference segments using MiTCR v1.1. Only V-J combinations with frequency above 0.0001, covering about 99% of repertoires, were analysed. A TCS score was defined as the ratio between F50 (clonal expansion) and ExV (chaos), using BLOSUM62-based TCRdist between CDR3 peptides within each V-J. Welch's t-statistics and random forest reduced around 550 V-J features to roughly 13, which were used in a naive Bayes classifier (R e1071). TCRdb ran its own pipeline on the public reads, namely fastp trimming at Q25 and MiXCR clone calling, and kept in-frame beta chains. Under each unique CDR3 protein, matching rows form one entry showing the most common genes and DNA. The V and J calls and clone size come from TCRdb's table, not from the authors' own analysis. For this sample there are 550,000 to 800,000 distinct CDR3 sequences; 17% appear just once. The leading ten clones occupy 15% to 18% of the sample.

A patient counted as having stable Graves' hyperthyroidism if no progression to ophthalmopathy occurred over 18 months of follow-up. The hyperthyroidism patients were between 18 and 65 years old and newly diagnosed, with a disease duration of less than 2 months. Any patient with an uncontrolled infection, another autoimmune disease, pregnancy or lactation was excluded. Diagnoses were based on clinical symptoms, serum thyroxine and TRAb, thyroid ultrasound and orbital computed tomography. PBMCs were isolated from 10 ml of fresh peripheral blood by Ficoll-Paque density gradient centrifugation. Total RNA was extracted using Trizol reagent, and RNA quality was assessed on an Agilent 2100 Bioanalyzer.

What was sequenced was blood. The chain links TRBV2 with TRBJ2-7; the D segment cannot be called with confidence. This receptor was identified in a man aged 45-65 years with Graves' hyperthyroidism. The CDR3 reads CASRTRLGFFEQYF. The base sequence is TGTGCCAGCAGGACACGCTTGGGGTTCTTTGAGCAGTACTTC.